This T cell receptor (beta chain) was found in a study of cytomegalovirus exposure and HLA in healthy donors. Findings of the study overall: A few V segments could not be told apart, such as TRBV6-2 and TRBV6-3, and were left out. Relative to equally common others, HLA-associated TCR beta chains showed greater clonal expansion in a later analysis.

Whereas donors were nominally healthy upon sampling, unrecorded immune exposures were probable. Researchers ran the PCR with 60 Vbeta and 13 Jbeta primers. Clones were sequenced by immunoSEQ multiplex PCR, and TCRdb holds only the in-frame ones, with some missing. In the table there are some 110,000 clones, 55% to 75% of which are singletons. Germline lookup yields CDR1 SGHAT and CDR2 FQNNGV. The CDR3 has 14 amino acids. This clone was detected once. What it binds is not known. The rearrangement uses TRBV11-2 and TRBJ2-5, with D perhaps TRBD1 (6 bases). The J call is uncertain, as TRBJ2-7 better fits the DNA end. Specimen: PBMCs. The TCR sequence derives from a man aged 30 to 45 in good health and CMV-seropositive. CDR3 protein: CASSRGQISYEQYF. Here the CDR3 DNA reads TGTGCCAGCAGCAGAGGACAGATCTCCTACGAGCAGTACTTC.